This is a list of T cell receptor beta chains from one sample in a study of vaccination and CD4 T cells after COVID-19. Their recognized antigens are unknown. TCRdb processed the PCR reads anew with MiXCR; each CDR3 protein has one entry. The sample lists some 20,000 distinct CDR3 sequences; approximately 26% were seen once. Material: cultured CD4+ T cells from blood. These receptors were taken from a human donor with COVID-19. CDR3s include the opening cysteine and the closing phenylalanine or tryptophan. A row's size may be missing; if present it is once, few, many or a size class.

j_call v_call clone_size cdr3_aa
TRBJ1-2 TRBV29-1 NA CSVEDPGYYTF
TRBJ2-7 TRBV19 NA CASSIQGAYEQYF
TRBJ1-4 TRBV20-1 few CSASRAAATNEKLFF
TRBJ1-6 TRBV14 NA CASSRTAINSPLHF
TRBJ1-2 TRBV6-1 medium-sized CASSRQGFGGYTF
TRBJ1-2 TRBV19 few CASRNWARGQNYGYTF
TRBJ1-2 TRBV6-2/TRBV6-3 few CASSYSDRGRGYTF
TRBJ1-5 TRBV2 few CASSGVRQGVLGNSNQPQHF
TRBJ2-5 TRBV20-1 NA CSARRGKETQYF
TRBJ1-5 TRBV2 few CASSEALGAGGPQHF
TRBJ2-5 TRBV6-2/TRBV6-3 NA CASSSHQGVETQYF
TRBJ1-2 TRBV20-1 NA CSARVGGAGGYTF
TRBJ2-7 TRBV5-1 NA CASSLEGPGRFSEQYF
TRBJ2-5 TRBV11-2 few CASSPPPGLEAEGTQYF
TRBJ1-1 TRBV20-1 few CSARPSGQRGTEAFF
TRBJ1-5 TRBV5-1 few CASSLDQGLNQPQHF
TRBJ2-7 TRBV11-3 NA CASSLARTGVSMQYF
TRBJ1-1 TRBV30 few CAWRGTGALVKTEAFF
TRBJ2-5 TRBV10-1 few CASSSGTGQSEETQYF
TRBJ2-4 TRBV2 NA CASSEAQFATKNIQYF
TRBJ2-5 TRBV18 NA CASSQGTSGGIQETQYF
TRBJ2-5 TRBV7-3 NA CASSPTGGGVSTNQETQYF
TRBJ1-1 TRBV7-2 NA CASVPWGRNTEAFF
TRBJ1-5 TRBV20-1 NA CSAVGLINQPQHF
TRBJ1-2 TRBV7-2 few CASSFPGGDVYTF
TRBJ2-3 TRBV6-1 NA CASRTVADTQYF
TRBJ2-5 TRBV20-1 NA CSATSAGKETQYF
TRBJ2-7 TRBV20-1 NA CSARVGQTYEQYF
TRBJ2-3 TRBV20-1 few CSARDLSGGPDTQYF
TRBJ2-3 TRBV7-9 NA CAREVEEADTQYF
TRBJ2-7 TRBV20-1 NA CSGRDSVTYEQYF
TRBJ2-5 TRBV24-1 few CATSPTNEETQYF
TRBJ1-1 TRBV28 NA CASSLLPGRAEAFF
TRBJ1-1 TRBV10-3 NA CAISDVGQGNTEAFF
TRBJ1-2 TRBV28 once CASRYTQGVYGYTF
TRBJ1-4 TRBV12-3/TRBV12-4 NA CASSRTDEKLFF
TRBJ2-2 TRBV11-2 NA CASSPGTFTGELFF
TRBJ2-2 TRBV5-1 NA CASSLGANTGELFF
TRBJ2-5 TRBV7-7 NA CASSLRRAGPQETQYF
TRBJ1-3 TRBV2 few CASRGALFSGNTIYF
TRBJ2-7 TRBV19 NA CASSSQGHSSSYEQYF
TRBJ2-1 TRBV12-3/TRBV12-4 NA CASSPTGGFNNEQFF
TRBJ1-1 TRBV6-1 NA CASRPFESMNTEAFF
TRBJ2-7 TRBV25-1 few CASRGGSYEQYF